This T cell receptor (beta chain) was captured in a study of blood T cell repertoires in COVID-19. Study-wide context: Samples of COVID-19 (acute and convalescent) were obtained from the United States, Italy and Spain. T cells, B-cell-depleted T cells, or PBMCs supplied cDNA or gDNA.

Recruited during active infection, patients (from Seattle) were subsequently followed longitudinally. Measured with immunoSEQ multiplex PCR; TCRdb has only the in-frame clones, and not every one. This sample carries 47,000 or so clones, 80% to 85% of them seen once, and the ten largest clones take more than 20%. This TCR was sampled from a woman aged 80 or older with COVID-19, enrolled during active disease. Sequenced sample: peripheral blood.

CDR3 nucleotide sequence: TGTGCCAGCAGCACCCACGGGGTACCCACAGATACGCAGTATTTT. Its translation: CASSTHGVPTDTQYF. The chain couples TRBV6-5 to TRBJ2-3, with a possible D match to TRBD2 (5 bases). The CDR3 runs to 15 residues. Germline V gives CDR1 MNHEY, CDR2 SVGAGI. V was trimmed by 6 bases and J by 2 bases, leaving 15 bases between them.